The rows below give T cell receptor beta chains drawn from one sample of a study of T cell changes during pregnancy in multiple sclerosis. Clones were sequenced by immunoSEQ multiplex PCR, and TCRdb holds only the in-frame ones, with some missing. The repertoire holds around 30,000 clones, with approximately 90% as singletons. Sequencing used CD8+ T cells from peripheral blood mononuclear cells, obtained in the third trimester of pregnancy. These receptors were collected from a female donor with multiple sclerosis, enrolled in a pregnancy study. Both conserved end residues are part of each CDR3. D genes are given only for firm matches. Rows may omit the clone size; those that give it use once, few, many or a size class.

CASGWVARKPYEQYF	TGTGCTAGTGGTTGGGTAGCCCGAAAACCCTACGAGCAGTACTTC	TRBV12-5	TRBJ2-7	once	NA
CASGGQGGNQPQHF	TGTGCCAGCGGAGGACAGGGGGGGAATCAGCCCCAGCATTTT	TRBV9	TRBJ1-5	NA	TRBD1
CASSPRGGVNQPQHF	TGTGCCAGCAGTCCCCGTGGAGGGGTTAATCAGCCCCAGCATTTT	TRBV27	TRBJ1-5	NA	NA
CAWSRLADSTDTQYF	TGTGCCTGGAGTAGGCTAGCGGATAGCACAGATACGCAGTATTTT	TRBV30	TRBJ2-3	NA	TRBD2
CASSKARSAGGTGELFF	TGTGCCAGTAGTAAGGCGAGATCGGCAGGGGGGACCGGGGAGCTGTTTTTT	TRBV19	TRBJ2-2	once	NA
CAWIPRTDTQYF	TGTGCCTGGATCCCCAGGACAGATACGCAGTATTTT	TRBV30	TRBJ2-3	NA	NA
CASSYRQGPQETQYF	TGTGCCAGCAGCTACCGACAGGGCCCGCAAGAGACCCAGTACTTC	TRBV7-7	TRBJ2-5	NA	TRBD1
CASNSGGLAGHTDTQYF	TGTGCCAGCAACTCTGGGGGATTAGCGGGACACACAGATACGCAGTATTTT	TRBV9	TRBJ2-3	NA	TRBD2
CASTGEYQETQYF	TGTGCCAGTACTGGGGAGTACCAAGAGACCCAGTACTTC	TRBV6-1	TRBJ2-5	medium-sized	NA
CASRLENRKQNTEAFF	TGTGCAAGTCGCTTAGAGAACCGTAAACAGAACACTGAAGCTTTCTTT	TRBV12-2	TRBJ1-1	NA	NA
CASTLEAEAFF	TGTGCCAGTACCCTGGAGGCTGAAGCTTTCTTT	TRBV19	TRBJ1-1	NA	NA
CASSVEGDRDNEQFF	TGTGCCAGCAGCGTAGAGGGGGACAGAGACAATGAGCAGTTCTTC	TRBV9	TRBJ2-1	once	TRBD1
CASSTTDTQYF	TGTGCCAGCAGCACTACAGATACGCAGTATTTT	TRBV27	TRBJ2-3	NA	NA
CASSYGNGVAFF	TGTGCCAGCAGTTACGGGAATGGAGTAGCTTTCTTT	TRBV27	TRBJ1-1	NA	NA
CASSPRQEIGELFF	TGTGCCAGCAGTCCGAGACAGGAGATCGGGGAGCTGTTTTTT	TRBV14	TRBJ2-2	few	NA
CASPNEEGDRAEYEQYF	TGTGCCAGCCCCAACGAAGAGGGGGACAGGGCGGAGTACGAGCAGTACTTC	TRBV2	TRBJ2-7	NA	TRBD1
CASSQTSGGLYEQYF	TGTGCCAGCAGCCAAACTAGCGGGGGTTTATACGAGCAGTACTTC	TRBV4-2	TRBJ2-7	NA	TRBD2
CASSSGERGSTDTQYF	TGTGCCAGCAGCTCCGGCGAGCGGGGGAGCACAGATACGCAGTATTTT	TRBV7-8	TRBJ2-3	NA	TRBD2
CASSWGRTGASNQPQHF	TGCGCCAGCAGCTGGGGAAGGACAGGAGCTAGCAATCAGCCCCAGCATTTT	TRBV5-1	TRBJ1-5	NA	TRBD1
CASSPGREGWEGTGELFF	TGTGCCAGCAGCCCAGGTCGGGAGGGGTGGGAAGGCACCGGGGAGCTGTTTTTT	TRBV7-2	TRBJ2-2	NA	TRBD2
CASSRDSSNYGYTF	TGCGCCAGCAGCCGGGACAGCTCTAACTATGGCTACACCTTC	TRBV5-1	TRBJ1-2	NA	TRBD1
CASSGANEQFF	TGTGCCAGCAGCGGCGCCAATGAGCAGTTCTTC	TRBV9	TRBJ2-1	NA	NA
CASGPGGGGPQETQYF	TGTGCCAGCGGCCCGGGAGGTGGGGGGCCCCAAGAGACCCAGTACTTC	TRBV2	TRBJ2-5	NA	NA
CASSWGLATDTQYF	TGTGCCAGCAGCTGGGGACTAGCCACAGATACGCAGTATTTT	TRBV5-4	TRBJ2-3	NA	TRBD2
CASSQRGGEEAFF	TGTGCCAGCAGCCAGAGAGGGGGTGAAGAAGCTTTCTTT	TRBV14	TRBJ1-1	NA	NA
CASSSANWELFF	TGTGCCAGCAGTTCAGCGAATTGGGAGCTGTTTTTT	TRBV27	TRBJ2-2	NA	NA
CASSQEEGSYNEQFF	TGCGCCAGCAGCCAAGAGGAGGGGTCCTACAATGAGCAGTTCTTC	TRBV5-4	TRBJ2-1	once	NA
CASSLGAGFYEQYF	TGTGCCAGCAGCTTGGGGGCAGGCTTCTACGAGCAGTACTTC	TRBV5-6	TRBJ2-7	NA	NA
CASSVDGGGLEQFF	TGTGCCAGCAGCGTAGACGGGGGGGGCCTTGAGCAGTTCTTC	TRBV9	TRBJ2-1	NA	TRBD2
CASSLATYREKDGYTF	TGCGCCAGCAGCTTGGCCACATACAGGGAAAAGGATGGCTACACCTTC	TRBV5-1	TRBJ1-2	NA	NA
CASSQERDGYEQYF	TGCGCCAGCAGCCAAGAGCGGGATGGATACGAGCAGTACTTC	TRBV4-1	TRBJ2-7	NA	NA
CASSSAPSGGQPQHF	TGTGCCAGCAGTTCGGCCCCCTCAGGGGGACAGCCCCAGCATTTT	TRBV27	TRBJ1-5	NA	TRBD1
CATRKGGESGELFF	TGTGCCACCCGGAAAGGGGGCGAATCCGGGGAGCTGTTTTTT	TRBV15	TRBJ2-2	NA	TRBD1
CATRVAGELTDTQYF	TGTGCCACCAGGGTAGCGGGGGAACTCACAGATACGCAGTATTTT	TRBV13	TRBJ2-3	NA	TRBD2
CASSPESSGANVLTF	TGTGCCAGCAGCCCTGAGAGCTCTGGGGCCAACGTCCTGACTTTC	TRBV4-2	TRBJ2-6	few	NA
CASSLLHRVPYGYTF	TGCGCCAGCAGCTTGCTTCACAGGGTTCCCTATGGCTACACCTTC	TRBV5-1	TRBJ1-2	NA	NA
CASSLAEGTGRDGYTF	TGTGCCAGCAGCTTAGCGGAGGGCACAGGGAGGGATGGCTACACCTTC	TRBV7-6	TRBJ1-2	NA	NA
CASSEDSGNYEQYF	TGTGCCAGCAGTGAGGACTCTGGTAACTACGAGCAGTACTTC	TRBV2	TRBJ2-7	NA	NA
CATWDSYEQYF	TGTGCCACCTGGGACAGCTACGAGCAGTACTTC	TRBV19	TRBJ2-7	NA	TRBD1
CASTLQSTVGYTF	TGTGCCAGCACCCTCCAATCCACGGTTGGCTACACCTTC	TRBV5-6	TRBJ1-2	NA	NA
CASSPPTGWDTEAFF	TGTGCCAGCAGCCCTCCTACAGGGTGGGACACTGAAGCTTTCTTT	TRBV9	TRBJ1-1	NA	NA
CASSQVSANEQFF	TGCGCCAGCAGCCAAGTTTCTGCGAATGAGCAGTTCTTC	TRBV4-1	TRBJ2-1	NA	NA
CASSLLAGNTIYF	TGTGCCAGCAGCTTATTAGCTGGAAACACCATATATTTT	TRBV7-2	TRBJ1-3	NA	NA
CASSRDRAAYGYTF	TGTGCCAGTAGTAGGGACAGGGCGGCGTATGGCTACACCTTC	TRBV19	TRBJ1-2	NA	TRBD1
CASSQDRGQGSYEQYF	TGCGCCAGCAGCCAGGACAGGGGGCAAGGGTCCTACGAGCAGTACTTC	TRBV4-3	TRBJ2-7	NA	TRBD1
CASSYPGDASRGYTF	TGTGCCAGCAGCTACCCCGGGGATGCCTCACGGGGCTACACCTTC	TRBV7-9	TRBJ1-2	NA	NA
CASSLGDSPYF	TGTGCCAGCAGCTTGGGGGACAGCCCGTACTTC	TRBV7-2	TRBJ2-7	NA	TRBD1
CASSLGGNTEAFF	TGTGCCAGCAGCTTAGGGGGGAACACTGAAGCTTTCTTT	TRBV5-4	TRBJ1-1	NA	NA
CASSGPDRRDEAFF	TGTGCCAGTAGTGGCCCGGACAGGCGTGATGAAGCTTTCTTT	TRBV19	TRBJ1-1	NA	TRBD1
CASGPLEDRDDQPQHF	TGTGCCAGCGGTCCCCTGGAGGACAGGGATGATCAGCCCCAGCATTTT	TRBV6-6	TRBJ1-5	few	TRBD1
CASSPGGREQYF	TGTGCCAGCAGCCCGGGGGGGAGGGAGCAGTACTTC	TRBV9	TRBJ2-7	NA	TRBD2
CASSFQGAGQPQHF	TGTGCCAGCAGCTTCCAGGGGGCTGGGCAGCCCCAGCATTTT	TRBV25-1	TRBJ1-5	NA	TRBD1
CASGLASTDTQYF	TGTGCTAGTGGTTTGGCCTCTACAGATACGCAGTATTTT	TRBV12-5	TRBJ2-3	NA	NA
CASSLRGNDIQYF	TGCGCCAGCAGCCTAAGAGGGAATGACATTCAGTACTTC	TRBV4-3	TRBJ2-4	NA	NA
CATSRDRTGIYEQYF	TGTGCCACCAGCAGAGATAGGACAGGGATATACGAGCAGTACTTC	TRBV15	TRBJ2-7	NA	TRBD1
CASSAGGRVGGYTF	TGTGCCAGCAGTGCTGGTGGCAGGGTTGGCGGCTACACCTTC	TRBV27	TRBJ1-2	NA	NA
CASSLRDSLYGYTF	TGTGCCAGCAGCCTGCGGGACAGCTTGTATGGCTACACCTTC	TRBV5-6	TRBJ1-2	NA	TRBD1
CSVARDSYEQYF	TGCAGCGTTGCTCGGGACAGCTACGAGCAGTACTTC	TRBV29-1	TRBJ2-7	NA	TRBD1